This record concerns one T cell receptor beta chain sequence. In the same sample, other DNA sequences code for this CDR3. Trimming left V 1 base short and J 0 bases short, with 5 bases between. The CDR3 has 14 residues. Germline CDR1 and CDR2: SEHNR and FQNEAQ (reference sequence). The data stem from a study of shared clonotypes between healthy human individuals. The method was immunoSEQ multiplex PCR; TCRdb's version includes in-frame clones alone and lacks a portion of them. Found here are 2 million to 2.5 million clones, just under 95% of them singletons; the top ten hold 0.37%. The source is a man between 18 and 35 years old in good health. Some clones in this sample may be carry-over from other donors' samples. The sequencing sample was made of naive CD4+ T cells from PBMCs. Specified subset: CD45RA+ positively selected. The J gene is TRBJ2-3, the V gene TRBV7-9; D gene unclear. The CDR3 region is CASSLGQSTDTQYF. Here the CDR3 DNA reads TGTGCCAGCAGCTTAGGCCAGAGCACAGATACGCAGTATTTT.